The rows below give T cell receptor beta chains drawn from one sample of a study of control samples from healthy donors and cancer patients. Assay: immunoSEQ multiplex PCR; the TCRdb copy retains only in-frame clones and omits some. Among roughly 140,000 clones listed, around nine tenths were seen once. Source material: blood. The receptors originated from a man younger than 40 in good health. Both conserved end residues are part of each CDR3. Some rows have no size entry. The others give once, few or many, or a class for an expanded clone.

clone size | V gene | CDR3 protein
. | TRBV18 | CASSPGQPLAKNIQYF
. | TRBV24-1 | CATSPRTSEGGNQPQHF
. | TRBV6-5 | CASSYTGQSNQPQHF
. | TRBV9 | CASSVSSGGAGSTQYF
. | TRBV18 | CASSPAIRDSPLHF
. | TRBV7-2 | CASSLAGVVDTQYF
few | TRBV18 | CASSPILGQGAYEQYF
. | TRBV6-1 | CASSDGQLNQPQHF
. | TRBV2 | CASSASNQPQHF
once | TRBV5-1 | CASSRGDEQYF
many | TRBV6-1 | CASSEVSSGSYEQYF
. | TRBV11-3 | CASSEGNTGELFF
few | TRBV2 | CASSGTSGVYNEQFF
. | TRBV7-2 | CASSSVGDPYYSPLHF
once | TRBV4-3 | CASSQTTGSGNSPLHF
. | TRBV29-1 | CSSKTSTEAFF
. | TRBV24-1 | CATSDLRGRRYEQFF
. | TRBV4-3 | CASSQDRADNQPQHF
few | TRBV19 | CASTPGREGEKLFF
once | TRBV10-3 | CAISEYRQENSYTF
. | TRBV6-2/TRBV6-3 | CASSYGQQGGGQPQHF
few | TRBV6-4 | CASSRGGESTEAFF
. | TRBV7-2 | CASSLGLAGGRDEQYF
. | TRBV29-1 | CSAKRRLTDTQYF
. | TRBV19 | CASSIVGVNYEQYF
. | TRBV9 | CASSSEPTNTYGYTF
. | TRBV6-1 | CASSEDRGETQYF
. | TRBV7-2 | CASSLQGGQGAYEQYF
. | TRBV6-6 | CASRVDREGYNEQFF
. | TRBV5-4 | CASSPLGQGSRGYTF
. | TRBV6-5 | CASRQLATKGEQYF
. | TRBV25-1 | CASSSQSWYGYTF
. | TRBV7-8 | CASSLTQETYNEQFF
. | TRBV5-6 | CASGTSYEQYF
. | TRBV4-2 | CASSQEGFRAGPYNEQFF
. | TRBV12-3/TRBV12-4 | CASSLGQSYEQYF
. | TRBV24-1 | CASRPGGTGTEAFF
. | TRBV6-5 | CASSYVVGDYGYTF
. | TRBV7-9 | CAGSTTGTGVTDTQYF
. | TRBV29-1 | CSVEDSGTSSYNEQFF
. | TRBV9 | CASSVGLWGQGEQYF
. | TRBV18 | CASSPEETQYF
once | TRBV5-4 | CASSLTGGMATDTQYF
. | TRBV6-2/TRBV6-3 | CASSSLLGPWGYTF
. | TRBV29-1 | CSVDGRYSYEQYF
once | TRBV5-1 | CASSLGPSGYEQYF
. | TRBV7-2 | CASSSSGTDTQYF
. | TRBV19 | CASSKQGTEAFF
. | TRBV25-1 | CASSEASGKTYEQYF
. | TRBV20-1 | CSASRTNEQYF
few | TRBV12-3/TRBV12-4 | CASRRDFDQPQHF
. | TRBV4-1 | CASSPRDRGNEQYF